This passage covers 18 T cell receptor beta chains from one sample sequenced in a study of blood T cell repertoires in COVID-19. Method: immunoSEQ multiplex PCR; TCRdb's copy keeps in-frame clones and lacks some. The profile shows about 260,000 clones, around 86% of them singletons. Sequencing used peripheral blood. These receptor sequences come from a woman aged 40 to 50 who had recovered from COVID-19.

The genes are TRBV12-3 or TRBV12-4 and TRBJ2-1; TRBD2 agrees at 7 bases. Trimming took 8 bases from V and 4 from J; bases not matched to a gene: 5. The CDR3 is made up of 13 amino acids. The CDR3 coding sequence is TGTGCCAGCCTCGTGGGGGGGTACAATGAGCAGTTCTTC. As protein: CASLVGGYNEQFF.

The chain has TRBV27 and TRBJ1-1; D not certain. The V and J ends lost 6 bases and 4 bases respectively, with 6 bases between them. In germline, CDR1 is MNHEY, CDR2 SMNVEV (reference sequence). This CDR3 has 11 residues. For the CDR3, the DNA is TGTGCCAGCAGAATCGGCACTGAAGCTTTCTTT. This encodes CASRIGTEAFF.

The V gene is TRBV4-1, the J gene TRBJ2-2; TRBD1 matches at 9 bases. CDR3 length: 17 residues. Per germline, CDR1 MGHRA and CDR2 YSYEKL. V lost 1 base, J lost 5 bases, and 8 bases stayed unmatched. CDR3 DNA: TGCGCCAGCAGCCAAGGGACAGGGGTGAAGGGTACCGGGGAGCTGTTTTTT. This gives the protein CASSQGTGVKGTGELFF.

The CDR3 loop is CASSLVGLAETQYF. The CDR3 nucleotides read TGCGCCAGCAGCTTGGTAGGACTAGCGGAGACCCAGTACTTC. V usage is TRBV5-1 and J usage is TRBJ2-5; TRBD2 matches at 9 bases. The CDR3 is made up of 14 amino acids. The V and J ends lost 0 bases and 5 bases, in that order; junction bases with no gene match: 2. CDR1 is SGHRS, CDR2 YFSETQ, per germline.

This sequence joins TRBV7-9 and TRBJ1-2; 10 bases match TRBD1. With V trimmed by 3 bases and J by 3 bases, 4 bases remained unmatched. CDR3 length: 15 residues. CDR1 is SEHNR and CDR2 is FQNEAQ in the germline V gene (reference sequence). CDR3 DNA sequence: TGTGCCAGCAGCTTGGTCGGGACAGGGGACTATGGCTACACCTTC. As protein: CASSLVGTGDYGYTF.

The chain is built from TRBV29-1 and TRBJ2-7; TRBD1 agrees at 9 bases. The CDR3 totals 13 residues. J was trimmed by 1 base and V by 4 bases; bases with no gene match: 2. Germline V CDR1 and CDR2: SQVTM, ANQGSEA. CDR3 sequence reads: CSVAGTGSYEQYF. The CDR3 DNA reads as TGCAGCGTTGCTGGGACAGGGTCCTACGAGCAGTACTTC.

The rearrangement uses TRBV6-2 or TRBV6-3 and TRBJ2-7; 9 nucleotides line up with TRBD1. Germline CDR1 MNHEY, CDR2 SVGEGT. This CDR3 contains 18 residues. The ends lost 5 bases at V and 2 bases at J; junction bases unmatched: 16. The DNA of the CDR3 is TGTGCCAGCAGTCGCGAATTGGGACAGGGTAGAACAACCTACGAGCAGTACTTC. Amino acids: CASSRELGQGRTTYEQYF.

The CDR3 DNA follows: TGTGCCAGCAGTCCAACGCGGGATAGTGGAGCTTTCTTT. It translates to CASSPTRDSGAFF. The chain joins TRBV12-3 or TRBV12-4 to TRBJ1-1; D uncertain. CDR3 length: 13 residues. Between the trimmed V and J ends, which lost 5 bases and 10 bases, there was a span of 17 bases.

The rearrangement joins TRBV7-2 to TRBJ2-3; TRBD2 aligns across 8 bases. V shed 4 bases and J 6 bases; nucleotides not matched to a gene: 6. Germline CDR1 and CDR2: SGHTA and FQGNSA. This CDR3 comprises 14 residues. The CDR3 region has the DNA TGTGCCAGCAGCTATAGCGGGGCGGGGGATACGCAGTATTTT. Protein product: CASSYSGAGDTQYF.

This chain connects TRBV5-4 to TRBJ2-7, with TRBD2 matching 13 bases. The junction had 5 bases not matched to a gene; V was cut back by 4 bases and J by 4 bases. From germline, CDR1 is SGHNT and CDR2 YYREEE (reference sequence). The CDR3 extends over 15 amino acids. The CDR3 nucleotides read TGTGCCAGCAGCCCGGGACTAGCGGGGAAATACGAGCAGTACTTC. Its translation: CASSPGLAGKYEQYF.

V usage is TRBV12-3 or TRBV12-4 and J usage is TRBJ2-5; 7 bases agree with TRBD1. V shed 5 bases and J 1 base; nucleotides not matched to a gene: 1. This CDR3 has 13 amino acids. CDR3 sequence: CASSRDSQETQYF. The CDR3 region has the DNA TGTGCCAGCAGTCGGGACAGCCAAGAGACCCAGTACTTC.

V and J are TRBV6-6 and TRBJ1-4; D gene unclear. V was shortened by 4 bases and J by 8 bases, with 11 bases between the two germline ends. CDR1 is MNHNY and CDR2 is SVGAGI in the germline V gene (reference sequence). The CDR3 contains 13 residues. DNA for the CDR3: TGTGCCAGCAGTTTTGCGGGGATCGAAAAACTGTTTTTT. This encodes CASSFAGIEKLFF.

The chain recombines TRBV19 with TRBJ2-5; possibly TRBD2 for D (6 bases). Germline V CDR1 and CDR2: LNHDA, SQIVND (reference sequence). CDR3 length: 14 amino acids. The ends were cut back, 6 bases at V and 1 base at J, with 12 bases in the middle. The DNA of the CDR3 is TGTGCCAGTAGGTCCGGCGGGGCCCAAGAGACCCAGTACTTC. Encoded protein: CASRSGGAQETQYF.

This clone showed up just once. The CDR3, as DNA: TGCGCCAGCAGCCAAGGATCGGGAAGGGACACTGAAGCTTTCTTT. This sequence encodes CASSQGSGRDTEAFF. The genes are TRBV4-1 and TRBJ1-1; D is undetermined. The CDR3 covers 15 residues. Trimming left V 1 base short and J 3 bases short, with 12 bases between. The V gene's germline CDR1 is MGHRA and CDR2 YSYEKL.

The chain couples TRBV27 to TRBJ2-2, with a weak D call TRBD2 (6 bases). V gave up 3 bases and J gave up 7 bases, with 9 bases separating them. There are 13 residues in the CDR3. CDR1 MNHEY and CDR2 SMNVEV come from the germline V gene (reference sequence). CDR3 DNA sequence: TGTGCCAGCAGTTTGGCGGGGAGCGGGGAGCTGTTTTTT. It specifies CASSLAGSGELFF.

Points on this clone: Sequence at one end of the junction differs from germline and may be a read error. The V and J genes are TRBV7-9 and TRBJ1-1; 7 bases agree with TRBD1. The germline V gene has CDR1 SEHNR and CDR2 FQNEAQ (reference sequence). CDR3 length: 12 amino acids. CDR3 coding DNA: TGTGCCAGCAGTAGGGCCGGGACAGACTCTCTCTTT. Protein product: CASSRAGTDSLF.

This chain joins TRBV7-3 and TRBJ2-2, with 8 bases fitting TRBD2. With 6 bases clipped from V and 6 bases from J, the junction kept 9 bases outside the gene matches. The CDR3 has 15 residues. The V gene's germline CDR1 is SGHTA and CDR2 FQGTGA. CDR3: CASRAPGGQAGELFF. CDR3 coding DNA: TGTGCCAGCAGGGCCCCGGGGGGGCAGGCCGGGGAGCTGTTTTTT. The whole variable domain, filled in from reference TRBV7-3 and TRBJ2-2, reads GAGVSQTPSNKVTEKGKYVELRCDPISGHTALYWYRQSLGQGPEFLIYFQGTGAADDSGLPNDRFFAVRPEGSVSTLKIQRTERGDSAVYLCASRAPGGQAGELFFGEGSRLTVL.

This clone was recorded once. The genes are TRBV7-9 and TRBJ2-5, with 10 bases fitting TRBD1. V lost 5 bases and J lost 2; bases outside the gene matches: 8. CDR1 is SEHNR and CDR2 is FQNEAQ in the germline V gene (reference sequence). The CDR3 loop spans 16 amino acids. The CDR3 protein is CASSQIDRGRQETQYF. The CDR3 bases are TGTGCCAGCAGCCAGATCGACAGGGGGCGGCAAGAGACCCAGTACTTC.